This passage covers 5 T cell receptor beta chains from one sample sequenced in a study of T cells of healthy individuals. TCRdb re-called the 5' RACE reads through MiXCR, storing one row per CDR3 protein. The top ten clones hold around 4.5% of a sample with tens of thousands of distinct CDR3 sequences, under 20% of them seen once. The receptors come from a human donor in good health.

At least ten counts were recorded for this clonotype. The chain joins TRBV19 to TRBJ2-2; 10 bases are a match to TRBD2. In germline, CDR1 is LNHDA, CDR2 SQIVND (reference sequence). CDR3 length equals 17 residues. The V gene end was trimmed by 6 bases and the J gene end by 4 bases; junction bases not matched to a gene: 11. In DNA, the CDR3 is TGTGCCAGTAGCCGAAAACTAGCGGGAACCGTCACCGGGGAGCTGTTTTTT. Amino acids: CASSRKLAGTVTGELFF.

This clonotype was counted between two and nine times. The chain couples TRBV2 to TRBJ1-1; the D is unclear. V lost 1 base, J lost 4 bases, and 7 bases lay in between. This CDR3 has 13 amino acids. The germline V gene has CDR1 SNHLY and CDR2 FYNNEI. CDR3 coding DNA: TGTGCCAGCAGTGAAGAATCCCCCACTGAAGCTTTCTTT. Translation: CASSEESPTEAFF.

The chain uses TRBV12-3 or TRBV12-4 and TRBJ2-3; the D gene is possibly TRBD1 (6 bases). V dropped 3 bases and J dropped 4 bases, with 11 bases sitting between them. CDR3 length: 14 amino acids. The CDR3 DNA is TGTGCCAGCAGTTTGGACAGCTACCCAGATACGCAGTATTTT. It translates to CASSLDSYPDTQYF.

This clonotype occurred many times. V is TRBV3-1 and J is TRBJ2-7; no reliable D call. Germline loops: CDR1 LGHDT, CDR2 YNNKEL (reference sequence). V lost 1 base and J 6 bases, leaving 10 bases between the germline ends. The length of the CDR3 is 13 residues. The CDR3, as DNA: TGTGCCAGCAGCCAAGCTCGAACAGCCGAGCAGTACTTC. Translating it yields CASSQARTAEQYF.

This clonotype was detected many times. The chain joins TRBV3-1 to TRBJ2-5; 8 positions match TRBD1. CDR1 is LGHDT, CDR2 YNNKEL, per germline (reference sequence). The CDR3 extends over 12 amino acids. The ends lost 3 bases at V and 7 bases at J; junction bases unmatched: 1. DNA of the CDR3: TGTGCCAGCAGCCATGGACAGGGGACCCAGTACTTC. It yields the protein CASSHGQGTQYF.